These 23 T cell receptor beta chains were all obtained from the same sample, sequenced in a study of blood T cell repertoires in COVID-19. Assay: immunoSEQ multiplex PCR; the TCRdb copy retains only in-frame clones and omits some. The sample lists about 250,000 clones, around nine tenths occurring once. Sequencing was carried out using PBMCs or T cells enriched from blood (not recorded which). Source of these receptors: a woman aged 45 to 65 who had recovered from COVID-19.

The chain couples TRBV5-3 to TRBJ2-2; TRBD1 aligns across 7 bases. TRBV5-3 counts as an open reading frame of uncertain function. The CDR3 is made up of 16 amino acids. V lost 1 base to trimming and J lost 4 bases; unmatched junction nucleotides: 7. The CDR3 region is CARSLTGTEATGELFF. In nucleotides, the CDR3 is TGTGCCAGAAGCTTGACCGGGACAGAAGCCACCGGGGAGCTGTTTTTT.

The CDR3 DNA reads TGTGCCAGCAGTAAAGAACCCCGGGACAGGAGACCGAATTCACCCCTCCACTTT. This sequence encodes CASSKEPRDRRPNSPLHF. The chain couples TRBV27 to TRBJ1-6; 8 nucleotides align to TRBD1. The junction had 16 bases not matched to a gene; V was cut back by 5 bases and J by 7 bases. The V gene's germline CDR1 is MNHEY and CDR2 SMNVEV (reference sequence). This CDR3 is 18 amino acids long.

This chain uses TRBV7-2 with TRBJ2-6, with TRBD1 matching over 7 bases. The germline CDR1 and CDR2 sequences are SGHTA and FQGNSA. The CDR3 covers 18 residues. V lost 2 bases, J lost 0 bases, and 7 bases stayed unmatched. The CDR3 DNA is TGTGCCAGCAGCTTATTGGGACAGCGCTTCTCTGGGGCCAACGTCCTGACTTTC. This gives the protein CASSLLGQRFSGANVLTF.

This clone has only a few counts. V usage is TRBV10-2 and J usage is TRBJ1-2; weak D call: TRBD1 (5 bases). This CDR3 region has 14 residues. Germline values: CDR1 WSHSY, CDR2 SAAADI. The germline V and J ends were trimmed by 1 base and 4 bases, with 10 bases remaining between them. CDR3: CASSELGLAYGYTF. The DNA for the CDR3 is TGCGCCAGCAGTGAGTTGGGACTGGCCTATGGCTACACCTTC.

The chain combines TRBV28 with TRBJ1-5; 9 nucleotides match TRBD1. The CDR3 has 14 amino acids. V gave up 7 bases and J gave up 7 bases; unmatched junction bases: 8. Germline V CDR1 and CDR2: MDHEN, SYDVKM. In DNA, the CDR3 is TGTGCCAGCACCGTCGGACAGGGGTACCAGCCCCAGCATTTT. Translation: CASTVGQGYQPQHF.

V is TRBV7-6 and J is TRBJ1-6; D might be TRBD1 (6 bases). The V and J ends lost 2 bases and 6 bases respectively, with 8 bases between them. The germline gives CDR1 SGHVS, CDR2 FNYEAQ. The CDR3 is 14 residues long. CDR3 bases: TGTGCCAGCAGCTTATTACAGGGTAATTCACCCCTCCACTTT. This gives the protein CASSLLQGNSPLHF.

This clone appeared a few times. DNA of the CDR3: TGTGCCAGCGGCCGGACTAGCGGGAACACCGGGGAGCTGTTTTTT. This translates into CASGRTSGNTGELFF. The chain joins TRBV27 to TRBJ2-2, with 10 bases matching TRBD2. With V trimmed by 8 bases and J by 1 base, 4 bases remained unmatched. CDR1 is MNHEY, CDR2 SMNVEV, per germline (reference sequence). The length of the CDR3 is 15 residues.

This clone has only a few counts. J is TRBJ1-1 and V is TRBV6-5, with TRBD1 matching 7 bases. The V gene end was trimmed by 7 bases and the J gene end by 1 base; junction bases not matched to a gene: 9. The CDR3 is made up of 15 amino acids. Germline lookup yields CDR1 MNHEY and CDR2 SVGAGI. CDR3 amino acids: CASIKIGTANTEAFF. The CDR3 DNA sequence: TGTGCCAGCATCAAAATCGGGACAGCGAACACTGAAGCTTTCTTT.

CDR3 DNA sequence: TGTGCCTGGACAGAAGGTCCAGACTTGAACACTGAAGCTTTCTTT. It translates to CAWTEGPDLNTEAFF. This chain uses TRBV30 with TRBJ1-1; unclear D gene. The CDR3 covers 15 residues. CDR1 and CDR2 (germline): GTSNPN, SVGIG (reference sequence). V lost 4 bases and J 0 bases, leaving 15 bases between the germline ends.

The chain is built from TRBV18 and TRBJ1-1, with D perhaps matching TRBD1 (6 bases). Trimming removed 5 bases from V and 3 bases from J, with 16 bases in between. The CDR3 spans 15 residues. In germline, CDR1 is KGHSH, CDR2 LQKENI. The CDR3 protein is CASSITSEGDTEAFF. CDR3 bases: TGTGCCAGCTCAATAACCTCCGAGGGGGACACTGAAGCTTTCTTT.

The chain has TRBV7-8 and TRBJ2-7; 7 bases map to TRBD2. CDR3 length: 15 residues. Trimming cost V 2 bases and J 5 bases; bases outside gene matches: 9. CDR1 is SGHVS, CDR2 FQNEAQ, per germline. The CDR3 protein is CASSLRREWGNEQYF. CDR3 in DNA: TGTGCCAGCAGCTTACGGCGGGAGTGGGGCAACGAGCAGTACTTC. Variable domain in full (rest from reference TRBV7-8 and TRBJ2-7): GAGVSQSPRYKVAKRGQDVALRCDPISGHVSLFWYQQALGQGPEFLTYFQNEAQLDKSGLPSDRFFAERPEGSVSTLKIQRTQQEDSAVYLCASSLRREWGNEQYFGPGTRLTVT.

This rearrangement joins TRBV27 to TRBJ1-2, with D maybe TRBD1 (5 bases). This CDR3 has 16 amino acids. V lost 5 bases and J 0 bases, leaving 16 bases between the germline ends. Germline V gene data show CDR1 as MNHEY and CDR2 as SMNVEV (reference sequence). CDR3 residues: CASSLAGGGANYGYTF. The CDR3 region has the DNA TGTGCCAGCAGTCTGGCGGGGGGTGGAGCTAACTATGGCTACACCTTC.

The chain combines TRBV28 with TRBJ1-4; D possibly corresponds to TRBD1 (6 bases). This CDR3 has 14 amino acids. V lost 6 bases to trimming and J lost 8 bases, with 16 bases between them. Germline CDR1 and CDR2: MDHEN and SYDVKM. In DNA form, the CDR3 reads TGTGCCAGCAGGGAAGGACAGACTGGGGAAAAACTGTTTTTT. Translated, it gives CASREGQTGEKLFF. The entire variable domain, with the rest obtained from reference TRBV28 and TRBJ1-4, is as follows: DVKVTQSSRYLVKRTGEKVFLECVQDMDHENMFWYRQDPGLGLRLIYFSYDVKMKEKGDIPEGYSVSREKKERFSLILESASTNQTSMYLCASREGQTGEKLFFGSGTQLSVL.

V is TRBV29-1 and J is TRBJ1-2; D not resolved. CDR3 length: 12 amino acids. Germline V CDR1 and CDR2: SQVTM, ANQGSEA. V was cut by 6 bases and J by 8 bases, with 16 bases left in between. The chain's CDR3 is CSVGSGLRGYTF. DNA for the CDR3: TGCAGCGTCGGATCGGGTTTGCGGGGCTACACCTTC.

V and J are TRBV12-5 and TRBJ2-4, with 8 bases identical to TRBD1. This CDR3 spans 15 amino acids. Germline CDR1 LGHNT, CDR2 FRNRAP. Losses at the gene ends were 5 bases for V and 3 bases for J; bases not matched to a gene: 6. The CDR3 sequence is CASGTTGQVKNIQYF. The DNA for the CDR3 is TGTGCTAGTGGTACAACGGGACAGGTCAAAAACATTCAGTACTTC.

The V and J genes are TRBV2 and TRBJ2-7; D is uncertain. CDR1 is SNHLY, CDR2 FYNNEI, per germline. V gave up 2 bases and J gave up 6 bases, with 8 bases separating them. The CDR3 length is 12 residues. The CDR3 sequence: CASSESRGEQYF. The CDR3 DNA reads TGTGCCAGCAGTGAATCGAGAGGCGAGCAGTACTTC.

This clone was seen only a few times. The genes are TRBV7-2 and TRBJ2-1; 9 bases fit TRBD2. CDR1 SGHTA and CDR2 FQGNSA come from the germline V gene. V lost 2 bases and J lost 4; bases outside the gene matches: 9. The CDR3 runs 17 residues. The CDR3, as DNA: TGTGCCAGCAGCTTATTAGGCGGGAGGGCCTATTACAATGAGCAGTTCTTC. It specifies CASSLLGGRAYYNEQFF. Full variable domain (missing parts from reference TRBV7-2 and TRBJ2-1): GAGVSQSPSNKVTEKGKDVELRCDPISGHTALYWYRQSLGQGLEFLIYFQGNSAPDKSGLPSDRFSAERTGGSVSTLTIQRTQQEDSAVYLCASSLLGGRAYYNEQFFGPGTRLTVL.

The chain uses TRBV9 and TRBJ2-2; 7 bases align to TRBD1. The CDR3 is made up of 15 amino acids. The junction had 7 bases not matched to a gene; V was cut back by 4 bases and J by 4 bases. In germline, CDR1 is SGDLS, CDR2 YYNGEE. The CDR3 DNA reads as TGTGCCAGCAGCTTGAGGGACAGTTCCACCGGGGAGCTGTTTTTT. Its protein product is CASSLRDSSTGELFF.

This clone was detected only a few times. This rearrangement joins TRBV7-9 to TRBJ2-7; TRBD1 aligns across 7 bases. The V gene's germline CDR1 is SEHNR and CDR2 FQNEAQ (reference sequence). The ends lost 0 bases at V and 2 bases at J; junction bases unmatched: 7. The CDR3 consists of 16 residues. This CDR3 reads CASSLASGTVPYEQYF. CDR3 nucleotide sequence: TGTGCCAGCAGCTTAGCCTCAGGGACAGTCCCCTACGAGCAGTACTTC. Full variable domain (rest looked up from reference TRBV7-9 and TRBJ2-7): DTGVSQNPRHKITKRGQNVTFRCDPISEHNRLYWYRQTLGQGPEFLTYFQNEAQLEKSRLLSDRFSAERPKGSFSTLEIQRTEQGDSAMYLCASSLASGTVPYEQYFGPGTRLTVT.

This sequence joins TRBV25-1 and TRBJ1-2, with 9 bases matching TRBD1. Germline CDR1 and CDR2: MGHDK and SYGVNS. This CDR3 has 14 amino acids. The trim removed 4 bases at V and 3 bases at J, leaving 3 bases unmatched. The CDR3 here is CASSAGTGYYGYTF. The CDR3 coding sequence is TGTGCCAGCAGTGCCGGGACAGGGTACTATGGCTACACCTTC.

This sequence joins TRBV5-1 and TRBJ2-3, with 7 nucleotides matching TRBD1. This CDR3 is built from 14 residues. V lost 2 bases, J lost 2 bases, and 2 bases stayed unmatched. Looked up from germline, CDR1 is SGHRS and CDR2 is YFSETQ. CDR3 DNA: TGCGCCAGCAGCTTTGGGACAGCCACAGATACGCAGTATTTT. Protein: CASSFGTATDTQYF.

The genes are TRBV30 and TRBJ2-3, with D tentatively TRBD2 (5 bases). Germline loops: CDR1 GTSNPN, CDR2 SVGIG (reference sequence). This CDR3 region has 17 residues. Deletions cut 0 bases from V and 4 bases from J, with 20 bases between. The CDR3 region is CAWSVRLIPSRPDTQYF. In nucleotides, the CDR3 is TGTGCCTGGAGTGTTCGACTAATCCCCTCCCGGCCAGATACGCAGTATTTT.

The genes are TRBV2 and TRBJ1-5; D unresolved. The CDR3 spans 13 residues. The germline V gene encodes CDR1 SNHLY and CDR2 FYNNEI. V lost 7 bases and J 5 bases, leaving 12 bases between the germline ends. CDR3 coding DNA: TGTGCCAGCACCGAGTTTCGAGATCAGCCCCAGCATTTT. This translates into CASTEFRDQPQHF.